This is a list of T cell receptor beta chains from one sample in a study of CD8+ T cells in alopecia areata. Clones were read by immunoSEQ multiplex PCR, and TCRdb kept only the in-frame ones, dropping some. The table includes fewer than 250,000 clones, roughly two fifths detected once. The specimen was CD4+ T cells sorted from blood, collected at approximately week 36, from a patient treated with tofacitinib. The source is a human donor with alopecia areata. CDR3s include the opening cysteine and the closing phenylalanine or tryptophan. Fields, in order: CDR3 protein, CDR3 DNA, D gene, V gene, J gene, clone size. A D gene is named only where the DNA matches it firmly. Clone size, where shown, is once, few, many, or a class for clones that have expanded.

CASRDRATNEKLFF,TGTGCTAGCAGGGACAGGGCAACTAATGAAAAACTGTTTTTT,TRBD1,TRBV7-7,TRBJ1-4,NA
CSVGRGQETQYF,TGCAGCGTTGGCCGCGGACAAGAGACCCAGTACTTC,NA,TRBV29-1,TRBJ2-5,NA
CASLDRGGGTDTQYF,TGTGCCAGCCTCGACAGGGGAGGGGGCACAGATACGCAGTATTTT,NA,TRBV19,TRBJ2-3,NA
CASSLETSGANVLTF,TGCGCCAGCAGCTTGGAAACTTCTGGGGCCAACGTCCTGACTTTC,NA,TRBV5-1,TRBJ2-6,few
CASSESGLRYEQYF,TGTGCCAGCAGTGAATCCGGGTTGAGGTACGAGCAGTACTTC,NA,TRBV25-1,TRBJ2-7,NA
CASSYQRETQYF,TGTGCCAGCAGTTACCAGCGGGAGACCCAGTACTTC,NA,TRBV6-6,TRBJ2-5,NA
CASSHPGLADYEQYF,TGTGCCAGCAGCCATCCGGGACTAGCGGACTACGAGCAGTACTTC,TRBD2,TRBV5-5,TRBJ2-7,NA
CASRWTHEAFF,TGTGCCAGCAGATGGACCCATGAAGCTTTCTTT,NA,TRBV6-6,TRBJ1-1,NA
CASHRDRARDEQFF,TGTGCCAGCCACCGGGACAGGGCTAGGGATGAGCAGTTCTTC,TRBD1,TRBV19,TRBJ2-1,few
CASSLREGNYEQYF,TGCGCCAGCAGCTTGAGAGAGGGTAACTACGAGCAGTACTTC,NA,TRBV5-1,TRBJ2-7,NA